The T cell receptor beta chain described here comes from a study of cytomegalovirus exposure and HLA in healthy donors (TCRdb year 2017). The study in broad terms: In an earlier analysis of roughly 500 of the donors, 276 Gb of sequence data and 90 million to 120 million unique TCR beta sequences from about 190 million T cells were reported. High-throughput TCR immunosequencing, statistical association of individual TCRs with disease status, and machine learning were combined to predict cytomegalovirus infection status. Rather than using new phenotypic data, the later analysis identified candidate immune exposures from TCR beta sequences and from how often those sequences occurred across donors. The study profiled the T cell repertoires of hundreds of subjects by immunosequencing and related them to cytomegalovirus serostatus. The study was designed to test whether signatures of past pathogen exposure could be identified by cataloging public T cell receptors. In a later analysis, previously published TCR beta repertoires from several hundred donors were re-analyzed and high-resolution HLA genotyping was added so that TCR occurrence patterns could be studied. Four to six DR-DQ haplotypes were handled as single units for association and clustering, since linkage in the cohort was strong. Along with the roughly 610-subject first cohort, a separate validation cohort of 120 different subjects was used. The number of typed donors differed by locus: about 620-630 for A, B, C, DRB1 and DQB1; 522 for DQA1; roughly 600 for DPA1; and about 470 for DPB1. Alongside the repertoire data, information on donor age, sex, ethnicity and CMV serostatus was compiled. Genome-wide SNP genotypes for about 55% of the 666 donors were used in a later genetic analysis, which treated that subset as a discovery cohort. Of the roughly 400 genotyped donors, about 80% fell in the genetic ancestry cluster associated with self-reported Caucasian donors. Every discovery cohort repertoire had been produced on one sequencing platform. To decide whether each TCR beta V gene segment behaved as functional or pseudogenic, an earlier analysis of some 600 of the donors relied on high-throughput TCR beta sequencing. Among 350 to 400 genotyped donors of the cohort, an average of around 240,000 unique TCR beta nucleotide sequences were sequenced per donor, 15% to 20% of them non-productive. An early release covering around 630 HLA-typed donors comprised about 300 gigabases of sequencing data and some 79 million unique TCR sequences. Class I and class II HLA loci were covered by the typing at four-digit resolution. Results the study describes overall, beyond this receptor: Because the 87-base-pair reads could not distinguish some IMGT-functional V segments, including TRBV6-2 and TRBV6-3, those segments were excluded. Linkage disequilibrium might explain the correlated functional status among segregating V segments, but an unknown experimental factor could not be ruled out. Assigning TCR associations to individual alleles was difficult when HLA alleles, especially DR and DQ, strongly co-occurred. A later analysis associated 17,000 or so TCR beta sequences with specific HLA alleles at a false discovery rate of 0.05. Compared with the 666-donor mean, donors in an Asian-associated ancestry cluster had fewer N-insertions in productive TCRs, according to a later genetic analysis. In a later analysis, HLA-associated TCR beta chains showed more clonal expansion and lower generation probabilities than non-associated chains that were equally common. In an earlier analysis of over 550 of the donors, most TCR beta V segments were observed in productive rearrangements about 87% or about 30% of the time, broadly matching IMGT annotations. The authors suggested that the approach could potentially be generalized to other disease states and immunological phenotypes. Presence/absence analyses assumed roughly uniform sequencing depth across donors, an assumption that may not hold. Because counts were too low, roughly 18 rarely observed V segments, including chromosome 9 orphons, were left out of the earlier analysis of about 500 of the donors. Immune exposure information for the cohort was limited to CMV serostatus. A cluster of highly shared sequence variants was judged likely to represent a technical artifact of the sequencing pipeline. Several of the top co-occurrence clusters appeared to be linked to parvovirus B19, influenza, CMV and Epstein-Barr virus, according to a later analysis. A later genetic analysis associated a missense DCLRE1C variant with V-gene and J-gene trimming of TCR beta chains, and an independent cohort replicated the association. Across donors, most TCR sequences were observed very rarely, whereas some public TCRs were present in many individuals. In the study, around 160 TCR beta chains were listed as associated with cytomegalovirus. This cohort had only TCR beta chains sequenced, and the lack of alpha or paired-chain data limited which features could be detected. A further reported finding was that TCR beta sequences accurately predicted the HLA-A and HLA-B alleles for most subjects in the first cohort. Because HLA typing was missing for some donors at each locus, association tests included only the typed subset. In a later analysis, most CMV-associated TCR beta chains were found to appear HLA-restricted, with HLA associations seemingly driven largely by CMV exposure. A few of the identified cytomegalovirus-associated TCR beta chains were confirmed in vitro to be specific for cytomegalovirus antigens. In a later analysis, TCR association rates were found to vary across HLA loci, with the most associated TCRs seen for DRB1 alleles and the fewest for HLA-C alleles. Cytomegalovirus status was reported to be diagnosed by the classifier with high specificity and sensitivity in both the original and validation cohorts.

Receptors were amplified or captured by the immunoSEQ multiplex PCR assay. For the multiplex PCR, a mixture combining 60 forward primers for TCR Vbeta segments and 13 reverse primers for TCR Jbeta segments was used. The CDR3 region of rearranged TCR beta genes was amplified from genomic DNA by a multiplex PCR assay. The Illumina HiSeq System was used to sequence the amplified TCR beta libraries as 87-base-pair reads. The source study handled its data this way. In a later analysis, some 80 million unique TCR beta chains were counted across the approximately 620 repertoires, and approximately 11 million of these chains were shared by at least two donors. Raw reads were error-corrected and collapsed into unique sequences with a nearest-neighbor algorithm that merged closely related sequences to remove PCR and sequencing errors. To assign V, D and J gene segments, CDR3 sequences were aligned to IMGT reference sequences. Each retained sequence needed at least a six-nucleotide match to both a V gene segment and a J gene segment. Rearrangements were classified as productive when the CDR3 lacked stop codons and remained in frame with V and J, and all other rearrangements were classified as non-productive. Following IMGT convention, CDR3 was defined as the stretch from the second conserved V-encoded cysteine up to the conserved J-encoded phenylalanine. The earlier analysis of about 530 of the donors excluded any sequence lacking an unambiguous match to a single V gene segment. In an earlier analysis of roughly 600 of the donors, a V segment was called functional when productive rearrangements were above 56.7%, and segregating when the standard deviation between donors exceeded 5%. A statistical classification framework was developed to diagnose cytomegalovirus status using the catalog of TCR beta chain sequences. In a later analysis, TCR nucleotide sequences were compared against IMGT/GENE-DB human TR gene sequences so that V and J genes could be assigned. In a later analysis, CDR3 sequences and most-parsimonious VDJ recombination scenarios were assigned using the TCRdist pipeline. A later analysis defined each TCR beta chain by its CDR3 amino acid sequence plus V-gene family, and excluded reads lacking a unique V-gene family. A later analysis removed 600 or so highly shared, low-generation-probability nucleotide sequences to deal with suspected cross-contamination and a sequencing artifact. In a later analysis, a clonal expansion index for each public chain was calculated from normalized within-repertoire ranks of inferred template counts. In a later analysis, generation probabilities were computed using a VDJ recombination model fitted to out-of-frame rearrangements, and the results were checked against IGoR. A later analysis scored TCR-TCR, TCR-HLA and TCR-CMV co-occurrence with hypergeometric tests, applying a repertoire-size bias correction to TCR pairs. In a later analysis, false discovery rates were estimated by permuting HLA or CMV assignments 20 times. In a later analysis, co-occurring TCRs were grouped with DBSCAN, and TCRdist sequence similarity was added when clustering was performed within HLA-allele-positive subsets. Repertoires with fewer than 30,000 or more than 120,000 public chains were left out of co-occurrence clustering, as were several repertoires with anomalous nucleotide sharing. TCRdb holds this immuneACCESS table with in-frame rearrangements only. Some clones are missing; in checked studies, unresolved V genes explain under half, and the rest has no known cause. V, J and clone size are those of that table, while D and trimming were read from the DNA. The sample data list 200,000 or so clones, and 80% to 85% of these were observed just once. The ten largest account for approximately 0.26% of the sample.

The cohort comprised around 700 healthy bone marrow donors. All cohort members were sampled while nominally healthy, although unrecorded immune exposures were likely present. The donor tested CMV seronegative and was one of the 352 seronegative cohort members. A peripheral blood sample was provided by each donor, and peripheral blood mononuclear cells were used for TCR beta sequencing. Genomic DNA extraction from the blood cell samples was performed with the Qiagen DNeasy Blood Extraction Kit. The CDR3 holds 16 amino acids from the cysteine to the phenylalanine. The DNA shown is the 48-base CDR3, in frame from base 1. Sequences SGHVS (CDR1) and FQNEAQ (CDR2) are obtained from the germline V gene. V loses 4 bases, J loses 7 bases, and the germline ends lie 20 bases apart. Comment on this clone: The specificity of this receptor is unknown. Qualities for individual bases were not recorded, and no much larger clone is one base off.

The receptor's source is a boy between 10 and 17 years old in good health and CMV-seronegative. The sequence joins TRBV7-8 to TRBJ2-1; possibly the D gene is TRBD2, per 6 matching bases. Sequencing was carried out using PBMCs. The bases are TGTGCCAGCAGCTCCCTGAGAATACGGGGGAGGAATGAGCAGTTCTTC. This yields the protein CASSSLRIRGRNEQFF.